These T cell receptor beta chains were read from a single sample in a study of cytomegalovirus exposure and HLA in healthy donors. Sequencing used immunoSEQ multiplex PCR; TCRdb keeps in-frame clones, though not all of them. The sample gives approximately 190,000 clones, around 75% of which show up once; about 5.7% is in the top ten. The sequencing sample was made of PBMCs. The receptor set was obtained from a man aged 40-50 years in good health and CMV-seropositive. Both conserved end residues are part of each CDR3. Fields, in order: D gene, clone size, J gene, V gene, CDR3 DNA, CDR3 protein. D genes are given only for firm matches. Size values are once, few and many counts, or a class for expanded clones, and some rows have none.

d_call: TRBD2
clone_size: few
j_call: TRBJ2-7
v_call: TRBV9
cdr3_nt: TGTGCCAGCAGCGTAGGCGGGGGGACCTACGAGCAGTACTTC
cdr3_aa: CASSVGGGTYEQYF

d_call: TRBD1
clone_size: -
j_call: TRBJ2-7
v_call: TRBV6-5
cdr3_nt: TGTGCCAGCAGTTTAAGGGACAGGACACACGAGCAGTACTTC
cdr3_aa: CASSLRDRTHEQYF

d_call: -
clone_size: -
j_call: TRBJ1-5
v_call: TRBV6-5
cdr3_nt: TGTGCCAGCAGTTACAGGGGAGGGGATCAGCCCCAGCATTTT
cdr3_aa: CASSYRGGDQPQHF

d_call: TRBD1
clone_size: -
j_call: TRBJ2-7
v_call: TRBV4-1
cdr3_nt: TGCGCCAGCAGCCAAGTTCAGGGGGCATCCGAGCAGTACTTC
cdr3_aa: CASSQVQGASEQYF

d_call: -
clone_size: once
j_call: TRBJ2-6
v_call: TRBV5-1
cdr3_nt: TGCGCCAGCAGCTTGAGCTCAGGGGAGACTCTCTCTGGGGCCAACGTCCTGACTTTC
cdr3_aa: CASSLSSGETLSGANVLTF

d_call: TRBD2
clone_size: -
j_call: TRBJ2-2
v_call: TRBV6-6
cdr3_nt: TGTGCCAGCAGTCCCCAGACTAGCGGATACACCGGGGAGCTGTTTTTT
cdr3_aa: CASSPQTSGYTGELFF

d_call: TRBD1
clone_size: -
j_call: TRBJ2-7
v_call: TRBV11-2
cdr3_nt: TGTGCCAGCAGCTTAGATCATGGGACAGGGACCAGCGAGCAGTACTTC
cdr3_aa: CASSLDHGTGTSEQYF

d_call: -
clone_size: -
j_call: TRBJ1-2
v_call: TRBV7-9
cdr3_nt: TGTGCCATCCCCCTCAGGGTAAAGAAGGATGGCTACACCTTC
cdr3_aa: CAIPLRVKKDGYTF

d_call: -
clone_size: few
j_call: TRBJ1-1
v_call: TRBV28
cdr3_nt: TGTGCCAGCAGCCTGGGGAGGGTGAACACTGAAGCTTTCTTT
cdr3_aa: CASSLGRVNTEAFF

d_call: TRBD1
clone_size: -
j_call: TRBJ1-2
v_call: TRBV15
cdr3_nt: TGTGCCACCAGCAGCTCCTACGGGGACAGGTTCTCCGGCTACACCTTC
cdr3_aa: CATSSSYGDRFSGYTF

d_call: -
clone_size: -
j_call: TRBJ1-1
v_call: TRBV11-2
cdr3_nt: TGTGCCAGCAGCCCACAGACAATAAACACTGAAGCTTTCTTT
cdr3_aa: CASSPQTINTEAFF

d_call: -
clone_size: -
j_call: TRBJ2-5
v_call: TRBV19
cdr3_nt: TGTGCCAGTAACCAGGGCCTCCAAGAGACCCAGTACTTC
cdr3_aa: CASNQGLQETQYF